Presented here are 24 T cell receptor beta chains from one specimen sequenced in a study of T cell responses to AZD1222 COVID-19 vaccine. This table comes from immunoSEQ multiplex PCR, and its TCRdb copy is limited to in-frame clones, with some not included. The sample carries under 150,000 clones, about 93% recorded once. This sample comprised peripheral blood, obtained on day 0 of AZD1222 vaccination. The receptors here all came from an adult in good health.

The chain carries TRBV6-2 or TRBV6-3 and TRBJ1-1; tentatively, D is TRBD1 (6 bases). Trimming took off 6 bases at V and 3 bases at J, with 23 bases between the two ends. This CDR3 spans 17 amino acids. The V gene's germline CDR1 is MNHEY and CDR2 SVGEGT. The CDR3 DNA reads as TGTGCCAGCAGCCGCCGGGACATCCTCTACTTCTACACTGAAGCTTTCTTT. Its translation: CASSRRDILYFYTEAFF.

V is TRBV7-8 and J is TRBJ2-7, with 8 positions matching TRBD2. Germline V lookup: CDR1 SGHVS, CDR2 FQNEAQ. The CDR3 runs to 15 residues. V gave up 5 bases and J gave up 0 bases; unmatched junction bases: 6. DNA for the CDR3: TGTGCCAGCAGCCGGGGGGGAGGGAGCTCCTACGAGCAGTACTTC. Protein product: CASSRGGGSSYEQYF. Filled out from reference TRBV7-8 and TRBJ2-7, the complete variable domain reads GAGVSQSPRYKVAKRGQDVALRCDPISGHVSLFWYQQALGQGPEFLTYFQNEAQLDKSGLPSDRFFAERPEGSVSTLKIQRTQQEDSAVYLCASSRGGGSSYEQYFGPGTRLTVT.

The V gene is TRBV7-9, the J gene TRBJ2-1; D gene unclear. CDR1 is SEHNR, CDR2 FQNEAQ, per germline (reference sequence). V was shortened by 5 bases and J by 2 bases, with 10 bases between the two germline ends. The CDR3 is made up of 14 amino acids. The DNA for the CDR3 is TGTGCCAGCAGCCCTGAGGCAACCTACAATGAGCAGTTCTTC. It encodes CASSPEATYNEQFF. The full variable domain, completed using reference TRBV7-9 and TRBJ2-1, is DTGVSQNPRHKITKRGQNVTFRCDPISEHNRLYWYRQTLGQGPEFLTYFQNEAQLEKSRLLSDRFSAERPKGSFSTLEIQRTEQGDSAMYLCASSPEATYNEQFFGPGTRLTVL.

The chain has TRBV11-2 and TRBJ2-7, with no clear D. Trimming shortened V by 3 bases and J by 6 bases, and 12 bases separated the two germline ends. The CDR3 spans 13 residues. From germline, CDR1 is SGHAT and CDR2 FQNNGV. The CDR3, as DNA: TGTGCCAGCAGCTTCTTCGTAGGTAGCGAGCAGTACTTC. Translation: CASSFFVGSEQYF.

The CDR3 sequence is CASSSPRRANYGYTF. The CDR3 region has the DNA TGTGCCAGCAGCTCCCCCAGGAGAGCTAACTATGGCTACACCTTC. The J gene is TRBJ1-2, the V gene TRBV11-2; no clear D gene. Between the trimmed V and J ends, which lost 4 bases and 0 bases, there was a span of 12 bases. Per the germline V gene, CDR1 is SGHAT and CDR2 is FQNNGV. The CDR3 has 15 amino acids. Full variable domain (missing parts from reference TRBV11-2 and TRBJ1-2): EAGVAQSPRYKIIEKRQSVAFWCNPISGHATLYWYQQILGQGPKLLIQFQNNGVVDDSQLPKDRFSAERLKGVDSTLKIQPAKLEDSAVYLCASSSPRRANYGYTFGSGTRLTVV.

The chain employs TRBV6-5 and TRBJ2-5; TRBD2 aligns across 11 bases. The CDR3 is made up of 15 amino acids. CDR1 is MNHEY and CDR2 is SVGAGI in the germline V gene. The ends lost 6 bases at V and 7 bases at J; junction bases unmatched: 10. The CDR3 nucleotides are TGTGCCAGCAGGATCACTAGCGGGGGTCCTGGGACCCAGTACTTC. Translated, it gives CASRITSGGPGTQYF.

The rearrangement uses TRBV7-2 and TRBJ2-7; the match to TRBD1 covers 10 bases. V lost 2 bases to trimming and J lost 3 bases; unmatched junction nucleotides: 10. CDR1 and CDR2 (germline): SGHTA, FQGNSA. The CDR3 extends over 17 amino acids. The CDR3, as DNA: TGTGCCAGCAGCTTAATGGGGATACGGGACAGGGGCTACGAGCAGTACTTC. This translates into CASSLMGIRDRGYEQYF.

This clone has just one count. This sequence joins TRBV24-1 and TRBJ1-2, with no clear D. In germline, CDR1 is KGHDR, CDR2 SFDVKD. Trimming removed 2 bases from V and 5 bases from J, with 8 bases in between. The CDR3 covers 13 residues. CDR3 sequence reads: CATSDYRGYGYTF. CDR3 in DNA: TGTGCCACCAGTGATTATCGGGGTTATGGCTACACCTTC.

V and J are TRBV5-6 and TRBJ2-3; 7 bases map to TRBD1. After removal of 4 bases from V and 12 bases from J, the junction contained 5 bases not matched to a gene. There are 11 residues in the CDR3. Per the germline V gene, CDR1 is SGHDT and CDR2 is YYEEEE. CDR3 DNA: TGTGCCAGCAGCCGAGGGGGCTTTCAGTATTTT. Translating it yields CASSRGGFQYF.

J is TRBJ2-1 and V is TRBV7-9; 10 nucleotides align to TRBD2. V was clipped by 4 bases and J by 5 bases; unmatched bases: 8. The CDR3 runs 16 residues. CDR1 and CDR2 from the germline V gene are SEHNR and FQNEAQ (reference sequence). The CDR3 nucleotides are TGTGCCAGCAGCTCTCCACGGACTAGCGGAAACAATGAGCAGTTCTTC. It specifies CASSSPRTSGNNEQFF.

The J gene is TRBJ1-2, the V gene TRBV19; D not resolved. From germline, CDR1 is LNHDA and CDR2 SQIVND (reference sequence). With 4 bases removed from V and 4 bases from J, the gap between germline ends came to 10 bases. The CDR3 consists of 13 residues. Here the CDR3 reads CASSKGYTYGYTF. CDR3 bases: TGTGCCAGTAGTAAAGGCTATACCTATGGCTACACCTTC.

The CDR3 DNA sequence: TGTGCCATCAGTGAGGAAGCCACCTCGGCTTTCTTT. Translation gives CAISEEATSAFF. The chain has TRBV10-3 and TRBJ1-1; D is undetermined. Trimming stripped 2 bases from V and 11 bases from J, with 12 bases between. CDR3 length: 12 amino acids. The germline V gene encodes CDR1 ENHRY and CDR2 SYGVKD.

The CDR3 DNA follows: TGTGCCAGCAGTTTCTTTGCTTACGAGCAGTACTTC. It yields the protein CASSFFAYEQYF. The V and J genes are TRBV12-3 or TRBV12-4 and TRBJ2-7; unclear D gene. The germline V and J ends were trimmed by 3 bases and 4 bases, with 7 bases remaining between them. The CDR3 extends over 12 amino acids.

The V gene is TRBV23-1, the J gene TRBJ2-1, with D possibly TRBD2 on 6 matching bases. TRBV23-1 is recorded as an ORF, its role being uncertain. CDR3 length: 13 amino acids. V was shortened by 4 bases and J by 10 bases, with 14 bases between the two germline ends. The CDR3 nucleotides are TGCGCCAGCAGTCTTCGCCGGGACTCGGAGCAGTTCTTC. Residues: CASSLRRDSEQFF.

The rearrangement links TRBV3-1 (or the pseudogene TRBV3-2) to TRBJ2-1; TRBD2 matches 13 bases. In germline, CDR1 is LGHDT, CDR2 YNNKEL (reference sequence). The CDR3 covers 15 residues. Germline trimming cut 5 bases from V and 9 bases from J; bases unmatched to any gene: 7. CDR3 DNA sequence: TGTGCCAGCAGCTACGGACTAGCGGGGGCAGGTGAGCAGTTCTTC. This gives the protein CASSYGLAGAGEQFF.

This rearrangement joins TRBV5-1 to TRBJ1-1; D is unresolved. Germline V gene lookup returns CDR1 SGHRS and CDR2 YFSETQ. Deletions cut 4 bases from V and 5 bases from J, with 9 bases between. The CDR3 is 12 amino acids. This chain's CDR3 is CASSRGRTEAFF. The CDR3 DNA reads TGCGCCAGCAGCCGTGGACGGACTGAAGCTTTCTTT.

V is TRBV9 and J is TRBJ1-1; a weak D match, TRBD1 (5 bases). The CDR3 extends over 16 amino acids. Per the germline V gene, CDR1 is SGDLS and CDR2 is YYNGEE. V was clipped by 0 bases and J by 1 base, with 13 bases between them. The DNA of the CDR3 is TGTGCCAGCAGCGTAGGGGCCAGGGCGCCGAACACTGAAGCTTTCTTT. Amino acid sequence: CASSVGARAPNTEAFF.

CDR3 sequence reads: CSVVTKNTEAFF. CDR3 nucleotides: TGCAGCGTTGTAACGAAGAACACTGAAGCTTTCTTT. The V gene is TRBV29-1, the J gene TRBJ1-1; D call uncertain. The CDR3 consists of 12 residues. The germline V and J ends were trimmed by 4 bases and 1 base, with 7 bases remaining between them. Germline V gene data show CDR1 as SQVTM and CDR2 as ANQGSEA. Variable domain in full (rest from reference TRBV29-1 and TRBJ1-1): SAVISQKPSRDICQRGTSLTIQCQVDSQVTMMFWYRQQPGQSLTLIATANQGSEATYESGFVIDKFPISRPNLTFSTLTVSNMSPEDSSIYLCSVVTKNTEAFFGQGTRLTVV.

This rearrangement joins TRBV5-4 to TRBJ2-1; no clear D. Trimming left V 1 base short and J 9 bases short, with 11 bases between. CDR1 SGHNT and CDR2 YYREEE come from the germline V gene (reference sequence). This CDR3 comprises 13 residues. CDR3 sequence: CASSLQRLGEQFF. In nucleotides, the CDR3 is TGTGCCAGCAGCTTGCAAAGATTAGGTGAGCAGTTCTTC.

The V call is TRBV4-3, the J call TRBJ1-6; D gene ambiguous. Trimming pared 0 bases from V and 4 bases from J, leaving 7 bases between. From germline, CDR1 is LGHNA and CDR2 YSLEER. CDR3 size: 15 residues. CDR3 loop: CASSQEGYYNSPLHF. In DNA form, the CDR3 reads TGCGCCAGCAGCCAAGAGGGTTATTATAATTCACCCCTCCACTTT.

This clone appeared a few times. This chain connects TRBV7-2 to TRBJ1-1, with a possible D match to TRBD1 (6 bases). The CDR3 has 13 amino acids. V was pared by 4 bases and J by 4 bases, with 10 bases between. Germline loops: CDR1 SGHTA, CDR2 FQGNSA. CDR3 DNA sequence: TGTGCCAGCAGCTGGGGGGGCTCCACTGAAGCTTTCTTT. Amino acids: CASSWGGSTEAFF.

The chain couples TRBV6-2 or TRBV6-3 to TRBJ2-2; TRBD2 agrees at 16 bases. Germline CDR1 reads MNHEY; CDR2 reads SVGEGT. Germline trimming cut 5 bases from V and 3 bases from J; bases unmatched to any gene: 12. The CDR3 runs 20 residues. CDR3 in DNA: TGTGCCAGCAGTATTGTCCCGGGACTAGCGGGAGGGTCGGACACCGGGGAGCTGTTTTTT. It yields the protein CASSIVPGLAGGSDTGELFF.

This chain uses TRBV7-3 with TRBJ2-3; 11 nucleotides align to TRBD2. The CDR3 consists of 15 residues. V lost 3 bases and J lost 2; bases outside the gene matches: 1. Germline V lookup: CDR1 SGHTA, CDR2 FQGTGA. CDR3 sequence (DNA): TGTGCCAGCAGCTTGGGACTAGCGGTCACAGATACGCAGTATTTT. Protein sequence: CASSLGLAVTDTQYF.

This sequence joins TRBV29-1 and TRBJ1-2; D is possibly TRBD1 (5 bases). This CDR3 comprises 12 residues. Germline V gene sequence: CDR1 SQVTM, CDR2 ANQGSEA. V dropped 4 bases and J dropped 1 base, with 7 bases sitting between them. CDR3 sequence (DNA): TGCAGCGTTGCGACAGATAACTATGGCTACACCTTC. This codes for CSVATDNYGYTF.